A selection of T cell receptor beta chains follows, all from one sample in a study of early T cells in non-severe SARS-CoV-2 infection. TCRdb reprocessed the 5' RACE reads with MiXCR, giving one entry per CDR3 protein. The table lists tens of thousands of distinct CDR3 sequences, roughly 10% of them singletons. The sample was whole blood, taken at baseline. The receptors were gathered from an adult who was a healthcare worker with PCR-confirmed SARS-CoV-2 infection or an uninfected control (not recorded which). CDR3s include the opening cysteine and the closing phenylalanine or tryptophan.

J,V,CDR3
TRBJ1-2,TRBV27,CASSLGGTAVYGYTF
TRBJ1-2,TRBV6-2/TRBV6-3,CASSYPRQGHGYTF
TRBJ2-3,TRBV7-9,CASSLQRGPTDTQYF
TRBJ2-1,TRBV29-1,CSPRWGFEQFF
TRBJ1-4,TRBV29-1,CSVAGQGVEKLFF
TRBJ1-3,TRBV18,CASSPKDTVSGNTIYF
TRBJ1-5,TRBV7-6,CASNQGQGQPQHF
TRBJ1-6,TRBV7-6,CASSLDGYNSPLHF
TRBJ1-1,TRBV20-1,CSARRRQDDTISKEAFF
TRBJ2-3,TRBV10-3,CAISEGGYTQYF
TRBJ2-7,TRBV7-2,CASSLDGTGVEQYF